This section outlines one T cell receptor (beta chain) sequence together with its context. The source of the sample is a study of T cell changes during pregnancy in multiple sclerosis. The CDR3 extends over 14 amino acids. Germline V gene lookup returns CDR1 SEHNR and CDR2 FQNEAQ (reference sequence). The V and J ends lost 2 bases and 5 bases respectively, with 12 bases between them. The protocol was immunoSEQ multiplex PCR, while the TCRdb copy is restricted to in-frame clones and leaves out a portion. The table records about 110,000 clones, roughly 92% of them present only once. This material consisted of peripheral blood, taken after pregnancy. J is TRBJ1-2 and V is TRBV7-9; D is unresolved. The sequence derives from a female donor with multiple sclerosis, enrolled in a pregnancy study. This chain's CDR3 is CASSLNVGGYGYTF. In DNA, the CDR3 is TGTGCCAGCAGCTTAAATGTCGGCGGGTATGGCTACACCTTC.